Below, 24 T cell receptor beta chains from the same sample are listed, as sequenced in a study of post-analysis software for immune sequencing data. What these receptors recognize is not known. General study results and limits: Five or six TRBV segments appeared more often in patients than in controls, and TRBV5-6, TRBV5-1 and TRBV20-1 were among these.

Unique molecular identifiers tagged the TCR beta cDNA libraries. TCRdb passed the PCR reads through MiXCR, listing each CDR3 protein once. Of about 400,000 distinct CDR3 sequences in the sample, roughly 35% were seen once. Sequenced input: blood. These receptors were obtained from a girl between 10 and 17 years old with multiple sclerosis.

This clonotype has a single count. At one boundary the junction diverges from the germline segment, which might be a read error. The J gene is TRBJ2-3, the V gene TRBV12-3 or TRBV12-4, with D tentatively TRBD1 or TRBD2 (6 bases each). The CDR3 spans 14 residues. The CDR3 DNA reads TGTGCCAGCCGAACGGGGGCGAGAGCAGATACGCAATATTTT. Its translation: CASRTGARADTQYF.

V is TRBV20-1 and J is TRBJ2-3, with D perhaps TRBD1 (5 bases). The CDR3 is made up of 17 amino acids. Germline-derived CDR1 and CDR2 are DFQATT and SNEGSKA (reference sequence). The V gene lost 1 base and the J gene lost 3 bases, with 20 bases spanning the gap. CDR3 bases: TGCAGTGCTAGAGGTCTCCCTCCAGGGTTGGATACAGATACGCAGTATTTT. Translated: CSARGLPPGLDTDTQYF.

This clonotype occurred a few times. The chain's CDR3 is CAISLGQGYEQYF. The CDR3 coding sequence is TGTGCCATCAGTTTGGGACAGGGCTACGAGCAGTACTTC. The chain recombines TRBV10-3 with TRBJ2-5; 9 bases fit TRBD1. The J call is in doubt because the DNA end fits TRBJ2-7 better. Germline V gene sequence: CDR1 ENHRY, CDR2 SYGVKD. CDR3 length equals 13 residues.

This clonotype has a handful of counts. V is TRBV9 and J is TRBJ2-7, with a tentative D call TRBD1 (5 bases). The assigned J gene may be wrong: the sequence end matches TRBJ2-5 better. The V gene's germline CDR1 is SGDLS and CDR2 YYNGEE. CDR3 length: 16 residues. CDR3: CASSVRLGVKEETQYF. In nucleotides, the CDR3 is TGTGCCAGCAGCGTGCGCTTAGGGGTGAAAGAAGAGACCCAGTACTTC.

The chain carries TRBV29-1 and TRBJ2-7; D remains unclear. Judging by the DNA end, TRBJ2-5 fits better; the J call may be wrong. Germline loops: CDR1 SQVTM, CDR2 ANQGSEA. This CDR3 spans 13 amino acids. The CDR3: CSAIPGFTETQYF. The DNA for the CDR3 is TGCAGCGCTATTCCGGGTTTTACGGAGACCCAGTACTTC.

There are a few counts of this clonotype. Here the CDR3 reads CASSLGGTSTDTQYF. CDR3 DNA: TGTGCCAGCAGCTTAGGCGGCACTAGCACAGATACGCAGTATTTT. The chain carries TRBV7-3 and TRBJ2-3; D uncertain. Germline lookup yields CDR1 SGHTA and CDR2 FQGTGA. The V end lost 2 bases, the J end lost 0 bases, and 9 bases lay between the germline ends. The CDR3 length is 15 residues.

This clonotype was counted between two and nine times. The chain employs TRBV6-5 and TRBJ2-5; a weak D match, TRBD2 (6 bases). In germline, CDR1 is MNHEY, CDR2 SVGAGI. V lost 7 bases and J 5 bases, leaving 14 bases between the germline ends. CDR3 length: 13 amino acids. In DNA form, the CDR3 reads TGTGCCAGCAATAAACTAGCTGGGGAGACCCAGTACTTC. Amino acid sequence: CASNKLAGETQYF.

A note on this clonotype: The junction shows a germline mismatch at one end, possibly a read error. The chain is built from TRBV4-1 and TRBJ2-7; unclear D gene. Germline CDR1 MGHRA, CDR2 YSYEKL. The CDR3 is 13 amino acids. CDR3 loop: CASSQILSHEQYF. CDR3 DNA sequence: TGCGCCAGCAGCCAGATCCTCTCCCACGAGCAGTACTTC.

The chain's CDR3 is CASSQPSGNTEQYF. CDR3 nucleotides: TGTGCCAGCAGCCAACCCTCAGGGAACACTGAGCAGTACTTC. This chain joins TRBV6-2 or TRBV6-3 and TRBJ2-7, with D perhaps TRBD1 (5 bases). The CDR3 has 14 amino acids. Germline V CDR1 and CDR2: MNHEY, SVGEGT. Trimming took off 6 bases at V and 7 bases at J, with 19 bases between the two ends.

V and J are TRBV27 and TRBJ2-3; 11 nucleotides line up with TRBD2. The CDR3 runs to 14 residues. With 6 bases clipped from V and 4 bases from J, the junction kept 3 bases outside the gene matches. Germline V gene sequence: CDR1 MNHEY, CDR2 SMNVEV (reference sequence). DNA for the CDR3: TGTGCCAGCAGCCATAGCGGGGGGGCAGATACGCAGTATTTT. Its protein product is CASSHSGGADTQYF.

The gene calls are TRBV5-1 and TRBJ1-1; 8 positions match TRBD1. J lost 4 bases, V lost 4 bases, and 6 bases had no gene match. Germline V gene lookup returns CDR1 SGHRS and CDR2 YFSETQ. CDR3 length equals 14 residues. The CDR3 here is CASSPGTGLTEAFF. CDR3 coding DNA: TGCGCCAGCAGCCCCGGGACAGGTCTCACTGAAGCTTTCTTT.

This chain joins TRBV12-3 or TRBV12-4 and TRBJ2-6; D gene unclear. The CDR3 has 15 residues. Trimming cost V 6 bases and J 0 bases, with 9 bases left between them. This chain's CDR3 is CASSPISSGANVLTF. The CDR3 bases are TGTGCCAGCAGCCCTATTAGCTCTGGGGCCAACGTCCTGACTTTC.

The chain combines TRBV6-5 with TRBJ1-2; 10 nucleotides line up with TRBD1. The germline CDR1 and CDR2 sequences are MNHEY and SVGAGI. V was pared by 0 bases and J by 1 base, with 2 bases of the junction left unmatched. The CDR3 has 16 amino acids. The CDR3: CASSYSGTGVNYGYTF. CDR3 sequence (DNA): TGTGCCAGCAGTTACTCTGGGACAGGGGTTAACTATGGCTACACCTTC.

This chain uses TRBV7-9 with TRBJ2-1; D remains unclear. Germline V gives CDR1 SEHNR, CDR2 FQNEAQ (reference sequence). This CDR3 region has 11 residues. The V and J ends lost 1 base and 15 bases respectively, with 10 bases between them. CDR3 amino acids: CASSLVAIGFF. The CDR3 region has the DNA TGTGCCAGCAGCTTAGTGGCAATAGGGTTCTTC.

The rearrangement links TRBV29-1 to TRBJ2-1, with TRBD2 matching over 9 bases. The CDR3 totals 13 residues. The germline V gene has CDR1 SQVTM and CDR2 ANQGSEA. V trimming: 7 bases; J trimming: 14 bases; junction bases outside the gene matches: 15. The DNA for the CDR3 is TGCAGCGGTTTAAATAGCGGGGGTCGGAATGAGTTCTTC. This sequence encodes CSGLNSGGRNEFF.

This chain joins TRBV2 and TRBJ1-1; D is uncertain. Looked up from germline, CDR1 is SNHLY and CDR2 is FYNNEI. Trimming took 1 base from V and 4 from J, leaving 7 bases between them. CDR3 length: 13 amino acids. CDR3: CASSEEGSTEAFF. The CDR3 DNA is TGTGCCAGCAGTGAAGAAGGCAGCACTGAAGCTTTCTTT.

This chain's CDR3 is CASSQRLAGEQYF. CDR3 sequence (DNA): TGTGCCAGCAGCCAACGACTAGCGGGCGAGCAGTACTTC. The rearrangement links TRBV3-1 to TRBJ2-5; 10 nucleotides line up with TRBD2. The J call is uncertain, as TRBJ2-7 better fits the DNA end. This CDR3 is 13 amino acids long. The germline CDR1 and CDR2 sequences are LGHDT and YNNKEL (reference sequence).

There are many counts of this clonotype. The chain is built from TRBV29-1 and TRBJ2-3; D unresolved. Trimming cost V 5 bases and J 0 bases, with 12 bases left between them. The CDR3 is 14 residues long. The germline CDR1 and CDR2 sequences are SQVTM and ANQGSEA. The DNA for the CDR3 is TGCAGCGTTCGGATCGATACTAGCACAGATACGCAGTATTTT. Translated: CSVRIDTSTDTQYF.

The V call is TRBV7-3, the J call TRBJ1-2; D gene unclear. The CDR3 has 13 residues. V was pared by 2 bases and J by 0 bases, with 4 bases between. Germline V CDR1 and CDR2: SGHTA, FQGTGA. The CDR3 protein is CASSLDANYGYTF. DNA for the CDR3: TGTGCCAGCAGCTTAGACGCTAACTATGGCTACACCTTC.

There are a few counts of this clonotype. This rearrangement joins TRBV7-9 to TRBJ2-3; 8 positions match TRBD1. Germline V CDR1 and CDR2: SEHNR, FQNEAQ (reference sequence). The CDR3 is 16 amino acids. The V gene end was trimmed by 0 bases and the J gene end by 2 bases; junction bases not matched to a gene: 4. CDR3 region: CASSLARDRITDTQYF. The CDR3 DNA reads TGTGCCAGCAGCTTAGCTCGGGACAGGATCACAGATACGCAGTATTTT. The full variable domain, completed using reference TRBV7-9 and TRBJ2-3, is DTGVSQNPRHKITKRGQNVTFRCDPISEHNRLYWYRQTLGQGPEFLTYFQNEAQLEKSRLLSDRFSAERPKGSFSTLEIQRTEQGDSAMYLCASSLARDRITDTQYFGPGTRLTVL.

The CDR3 DNA follows: TGTGCCACCAGCAAACAGGGAGGAGAGACCCAGTACTTC. Translated: CATSKQGGETQYF. The rearrangement links TRBV15 to TRBJ2-5, with D perhaps being TRBD1 or TRBD2 (6 bases each). The germline gives CDR1 LNHNV, CDR2 YYDKDF (reference sequence). The CDR3 contains 13 residues. V was cut by 4 bases and J by 4 bases, with 10 bases left in between.

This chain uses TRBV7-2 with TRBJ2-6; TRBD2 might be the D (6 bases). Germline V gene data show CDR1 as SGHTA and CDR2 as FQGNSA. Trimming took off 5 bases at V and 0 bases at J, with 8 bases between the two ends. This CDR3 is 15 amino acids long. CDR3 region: CASSRGFSGANVLTF. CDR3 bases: TGTGCCAGCAGCCGGGGGTTCTCTGGGGCCAACGTCCTGACTTTC.

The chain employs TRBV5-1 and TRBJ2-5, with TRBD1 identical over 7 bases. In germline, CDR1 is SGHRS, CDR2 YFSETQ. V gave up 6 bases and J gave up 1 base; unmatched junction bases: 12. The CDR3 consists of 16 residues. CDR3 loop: CASNRGAAVLQETQYF. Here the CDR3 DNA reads TGCGCCAGCAACAGGGGCGCAGCCGTTCTCCAAGAGACCCAGTACTTC. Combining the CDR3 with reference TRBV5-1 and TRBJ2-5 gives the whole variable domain KAGVTQTPRYLIKTRGQQVTLSCSPISGHRSVSWYQQTPGQGLQFLFEYFSETQRNKGNFPGRFSGRQFSNSRSEMNVSTLELGDSALYLCASNRGAAVLQETQYFGPGTRLLVL.

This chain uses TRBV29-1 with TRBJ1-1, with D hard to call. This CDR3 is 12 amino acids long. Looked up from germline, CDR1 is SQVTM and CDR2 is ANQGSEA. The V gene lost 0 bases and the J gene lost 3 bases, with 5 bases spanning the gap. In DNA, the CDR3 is TGCAGCGTTGAAGACGAGGACACTGAAGCTTTCTTT. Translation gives CSVEDEDTEAFF.